This T cell receptor beta chain was found in a study of T cell responses to AZD1222 COVID-19 vaccine (dated by TCRdb to the early 2020s). Some background on the complete study: A total of more than 230 trial participants underwent TCR sequencing, of whom some 200 had received two doses of AZD1222 and around 25 had received two doses of the MenACWY control vaccine. Enrollment into the trials was organized by age into subgroups of 18-55, 56-69 and 70-plus years, and those subgroups contained approximately 160, 26 and 62 TCR-sequenced participants, respectively. General study outcomes and caveats: The 56-69-year group was small, and its depth increase did not reach significance, likely because of low power. Only a handful of AZD1222 recipients were SARS-CoV-2 seropositive at baseline, limiting conclusions about previously exposed vaccinees. The whole spike protein was spanned by vaccine-associated CD4 TCRs, and dominant responses were seen in regions 160-218 and 743-854. No day 14 peak-response samples were available, so repertoires were characterized only after the peak T cell response. Participants were mostly white British, with more females than males. The authors suggested clonal diversity may have been underestimated. Reportedly, almost half of the unique spike-specific TCRs recognized epitopes lying outside the regions that are mutated in the B.1.351 and B.1.1.7 variants. After two AZD1222 doses, both the breadth and the depth of spike-specific TCRs were significantly higher than at day 0 and than in MenACWY recipients.

With respect to this clone: No antigen is known for it. Base qualities are not at hand, and no much larger clone is one base apart.

The CDR3 regions of human TCRbeta chains were analyzed by immunosequencing. For the original study's pipeline: Repertoire TCRs were matched against a reference library of SARS-CoV-2-specific TCRs generated with the MIRA antigen-specificity platform. Breadth was defined as the fraction of unique TCRs that were SARS-CoV-2-associated. Depth was defined as the fraction of total T cells that were SARS-CoV-2-associated. Each spike-specific TCR was assigned to its reactive spike region and to a CD4 or CD8 class using the MIRA data. Log10-transformed breadth and depth values were compared by one-way ANOVA with Sidak's multiple comparisons tests. TCRdb took over this immuneACCESS table, retaining in-frame rearrangements with V and J assigned. Such tables are incomplete; in checked studies, under half of the missing clones stem from an unresolved V gene, and the remainder is unexplained. That table supplies the V and J calls and clone size; D and trimming were determined from the DNA. This sample holds over 110,000 clones; about 92% were observed only once. Around 12% of the sample is taken by the ten largest.

The time point label on this specimen signifies: sample from adult after SARS-CoV-2 infection, after symptom onset. Two convalescent COVID-19 patients, sampled after symptom onset from adults with prior SARS-CoV-2 infection, were also TCR-sequenced for comparison. CDR1 MNHEY and CDR2 SMNVEV are derived from the germline V gene (reference sequence). The CDR3, cysteine through phenylalanine, is 19 amino acids long. Just the 57-base CDR3 DNA is kept, in frame starting at base 1. V ends up 5 bases short and J 4 bases short, with an unmatched junction base count of 15. The receptor was derived from an adult who had recovered from COVID-19. Sample: peripheral blood, taken after recovery from COVID-19. The chain links TRBV27 with TRBJ2-1; 12 bases in between match TRBD2. DNA sequence: TGTGCCAGCAGTCCCCCCCCGAGGACTAGCGGGATTGGGTACAATGAGCAGTTCTTC. This sequence encodes CASSPPPRTSGIGYNEQFF.